The 25 T cell receptor beta chains given below trace back to one sample, sequenced in a study of blood T cells in healthy people across ages. Sample-barcoded 5' priming and a J-beta primer mix drove a second PCR of about 6 to 12 cycles. TCRdb reprocessed the 5' RACE reads via MiXCR and lists one record per CDR3 protein. This sample has about 760,000 distinct CDR3 sequences, with just over 55% found just once. The material sequenced was blood. These receptor sequences come from a man aged 40-50 years in good health.

This rearrangement joins TRBV12-3 or TRBV12-4 to TRBJ2-3, with 12 bases fitting TRBD2. This CDR3 is 17 amino acids long. Trimming took 5 bases from V and 2 from J; bases not matched to a gene: 8. The CDR3 DNA reads as TGTGCCAGCAGTCCAGCTAGCGGGGGGGCTTTCACAGATACGCAGTATTTT. Protein: CASSPASGGAFTDTQYF.

This chain uses TRBV27 with TRBJ1-5; maybe TRBD1 (5 bases). Germline lookup yields CDR1 MNHEY and CDR2 SMNVEV (reference sequence). Trimming shortened V by 4 bases and J by 3 bases, and 13 bases separated the two germline ends. CDR3 length: 15 residues. The CDR3 DNA sequence: TGTGCCAGCAGTTCCGGGACCAAAGTCAATCAGCCCCAGCATTTT. Its protein product is CASSSGTKVNQPQHF.

V and J are TRBV6-6 and TRBJ2-5; 11 bases match TRBD2. CDR3 length: 17 residues. Germline assignment: CDR1 MNHNY and CDR2 SVGAGI (reference sequence). The V segment lost 5 bases and the J segment 3 bases; nucleotides outside the gene matches: 11. The CDR3 loop is CASSLGLAGVVEETQYF. DNA of the CDR3: TGTGCCAGCAGTCTTGGACTAGCGGGTGTGGTAGAAGAGACCCAGTACTTC.

The rearrangement uses TRBV20-1 and TRBJ1-6, with TRBD1 identical over 8 bases. The CDR3 is 12 residues long. CDR1 and CDR2 (germline): DFQATT, SNEGSKA (reference sequence). With V trimmed by 1 base and J by 17 bases, 7 bases remained unmatched. CDR3: CSARAPGGGFHF. The CDR3 DNA reads as TGCAGTGCTAGAGCGCCAGGGGGCGGCTTCCACTTT.

The chain has TRBV7-9 and TRBJ2-5; D unresolved. The CDR3 has 14 residues. Looked up from germline, CDR1 is SEHNR and CDR2 is FQNEAQ (reference sequence). Trimming stripped 0 bases from V and 6 bases from J, with 11 bases between. The CDR3 DNA sequence: TGTGCCAGCAGCTTAGCGGCGTCCGAAAAGACCCAGTACTTC. It is translated as CASSLAASEKTQYF. The variable domain in full, completed from reference TRBV7-9 and TRBJ2-5, reads DTGVSQNPRHKITKRGQNVTFRCDPISEHNRLYWYRQTLGQGPEFLTYFQNEAQLEKSRLLSDRFSAERPKGSFSTLEIQRTEQGDSAMYLCASSLAASEKTQYFGPGTRLLVL.

This chain joins TRBV5-1 and TRBJ2-1, with 11 positions matching TRBD2. The CDR3 is 16 residues long. V trimming: 0 bases; J trimming: 10 bases; junction bases outside the gene matches: 9. Germline CDR1 SGHRS, CDR2 YFSETQ. DNA for the CDR3: TGCGCCAGCAGCTTGGTTTCCGGGACTAGCGGTGGCGAGCAGTTCTTC. This encodes CASSLVSGTSGGEQFF.

This clonotype occurred once. This chain links TRBV28 with TRBJ1-1; D not certain. This CDR3 is built from 13 residues. Germline V CDR1 and CDR2: MDHEN, SYDVKM. V was clipped by 2 bases and J by 10 bases, with 14 bases between them. The CDR3 nucleotides are TGTGCCAGCAGTTTAATGAGGACCGGTAGAGCTTTCTTT. Its protein is CASSLMRTGRAFF.

This clonotype appeared a few times. This rearrangement joins TRBV29-1 to TRBJ2-1; the D gene is possibly TRBD1 (6 bases). With 3 bases removed from V and 1 base from J, the gap between germline ends came to 7 bases. Per germline, CDR1 SQVTM and CDR2 ANQGSEA. This CDR3 spans 13 amino acids. In DNA form, the CDR3 reads TGCAGCGTTGAGGACAGATCCTACAATGAGCAGTTCTTC. It encodes CSVEDRSYNEQFF.

This clonotype was recorded at least ten times. V is TRBV29-1 and J is TRBJ2-6, with D tentatively TRBD1 or TRBD2 (5 bases each). The CDR3 covers 16 residues. Germline V gene sequence: CDR1 SQVTM, CDR2 ANQGSEA. With 3 bases removed from V and 4 bases from J, the gap between germline ends came to 16 bases. The CDR3: CSVDPQGPGGANVLTF. The CDR3 DNA sequence: TGCAGCGTTGACCCTCAGGGCCCGGGGGGGGCCAACGTCCTGACTTTC.

V gene TRBV20-1 combines with J gene TRBJ2-1; 10 bases fit TRBD2. The V gene end was trimmed by 6 bases and the J gene end by 7 bases; junction bases not matched to a gene: 15. The CDR3 has 16 amino acids. Germline values: CDR1 DFQATT, CDR2 SNEGSKA (reference sequence). CDR3 sequence (DNA): TGCAGTGCCGTCAACAACCTAGCGGGAGCTGGAAATGAGCAGTTCTTC. Translation gives CSAVNNLAGAGNEQFF.

This clonotype was detected a few times. The V and J genes are TRBV18 and TRBJ2-3; D call uncertain. The CDR3 sequence is 14 residues long. V was trimmed by 1 base and J by 2 bases, leaving 7 bases between them. Germline-derived CDR1 and CDR2 are KGHSH and LQKENI. The CDR3 coding sequence is TGTGCCAGCTCACCACGGCAGCTCACAGATACGCAGTATTTT. It codes for CASSPRQLTDTQYF.

The V call is TRBV5-1, the J call TRBJ2-6; no clear D. Trimming left V 2 bases short and J 1 base short, with 4 bases between. Per the germline V gene, CDR1 is SGHRS and CDR2 is YFSETQ. This CDR3 region has 14 residues. The CDR3 spells CASSFVSGANVLTF. DNA for the CDR3: TGCGCCAGCAGCTTTGTTTCTGGGGCCAACGTCCTGACTTTC.

The table lists this clonotype with a count of one. V gene TRBV20-1 combines with J gene TRBJ2-1; possible D gene TRBD2, 6 bases. Trimming stripped 5 bases from V and 9 bases from J, with 20 bases between. The CDR3 is 14 amino acids. Germline CDR1 reads DFQATT; CDR2 reads SNEGSKA (reference sequence). The CDR3 nucleotides are TGCAGTGCTGGTGTACCGGGAGTCGGTGGTGAGCAGTTCTTC. Its protein product is CSAGVPGVGGEQFF.

The genes are TRBV27 and TRBJ1-4; no clear D. The CDR3 is 14 amino acids. Germline V CDR1 and CDR2: MNHEY, SMNVEV (reference sequence). Trimming shortened V by 4 bases and J by 5 bases, and 11 bases separated the two germline ends. CDR3 in DNA: TGTGCCAGCAGTTCAGAATATTGGAATGAAAAACTGTTTTTT. Protein product: CASSSEYWNEKLFF.

This clonotype was seen only a few times. The rearrangement joins TRBV4-1 to TRBJ2-5; D ambiguous. V lost 5 bases to trimming and J lost 5 bases, with 15 bases between them. This CDR3 is built from 14 residues. CDR1 is MGHRA and CDR2 is YSYEKL in the germline V gene. The CDR3 region is CASSSRGRDETQYF. The CDR3 coding sequence is TGCGCCAGCAGCTCCCGCGGAAGGGATGAGACCCAGTACTTC.

The rearrangement joins TRBV9 to TRBJ2-1, with D uncertain. The CDR3 runs 15 residues. Germline CDR1 SGDLS, CDR2 YYNGEE. V was cut by 0 bases and J by 5 bases, with 12 bases left in between. In DNA form, the CDR3 reads TGTGCCAGCAGCGTAGTAGGGTCCCGCAACAATGAGCAGTTCTTC. Residues: CASSVVGSRNNEQFF.

This rearrangement joins TRBV7-9 to TRBJ2-5; no reliable D call. With 2 bases removed from V and 0 bases from J, the gap between germline ends came to 7 bases. CDR1 is SEHNR, CDR2 FQNEAQ, per germline (reference sequence). The CDR3 covers 14 residues. The CDR3 DNA reads as TGTGCCAGCAGCTTAACAAAGTACCAAGAGACCCAGTACTTC. It encodes CASSLTKYQETQYF. The whole variable domain, filled in from reference TRBV7-9 and TRBJ2-5, reads DTGVSQNPRHKITKRGQNVTFRCDPISEHNRLYWYRQTLGQGPEFLTYFQNEAQLEKSRLLSDRFSAERPKGSFSTLEIQRTEQGDSAMYLCASSLTKYQETQYFGPGTRLLVL.

The chain joins TRBV10-3 to TRBJ2-3; unclear D gene. This CDR3 has 14 amino acids. V gave up 10 bases and J gave up 5 bases, with 19 bases separating them. Germline CDR1 and CDR2: ENHRY and SYGVKD. CDR3 bases: TGTGCCACCCAGACCGGACCCTTACAAGATACGCAGTATTTT. Translated, it gives CATQTGPLQDTQYF.

This chain links TRBV21-1 with TRBJ2-7; the tabulated D call, TRBD1, remains unverified against the DNA. TRBV21-1 is designated a pseudogene. The CDR3 is 15 residues long. Written as DNA, the CDR3 is TGTGCCAGCAGCAAAGAAGGGACAGCCTTTCTCGAGCAGTACTTC. Translating it yields CASSKEGTAFLEQYF.

This chain connects TRBV6-1 to TRBJ2-1, with 7 positions matching TRBD1. V lost 0 bases, J lost 0 bases, and 5 bases stayed unmatched. The CDR3 totals 17 residues. CDR1 and CDR2 from the germline V gene are MNHNS and SASEGT. This chain's CDR3 is CASSEAITGVSYNEQFF. CDR3 nucleotides: TGTGCCAGCAGTGAAGCCATTACAGGGGTCTCCTACAATGAGCAGTTCTTC.

The rearrangement uses TRBV3-1 and TRBJ1-1, with 10 bases lining up with TRBD1. V gave up 4 bases and J gave up 0 bases; unmatched junction bases: 11. This CDR3 contains 18 residues. Germline V gene data show CDR1 as LGHDT and CDR2 as YNNKEL (reference sequence). The CDR3 DNA is TGTGCCAGCAGCCGAATAATCGGACAGGGGGGATTGAACACTGAAGCTTTCTTT. As protein: CASSRIIGQGGLNTEAFF.

The chain employs TRBV4-1 and TRBJ2-7, with TRBD2 as a possible D gene (6 bases). Trimming took off 6 bases at V and 0 bases at J, with 18 bases between the two ends. CDR1 and CDR2 (germline): MGHRA, YSYEKL. The CDR3 runs to 16 residues. The CDR3 sequence: CASRPIGRESSYEQYF. DNA for the CDR3: TGCGCCAGCAGGCCAATAGGACGGGAGAGCTCCTACGAGCAGTACTTC.

The chain combines TRBV6-6 with TRBJ1-2, with 8 nucleotides matching TRBD1. The V gene's germline CDR1 is MNHNY and CDR2 SVGAGI (reference sequence). V shed 5 bases, J shed 4 bases, and the junction held 12 bases outside the gene matches. The CDR3 runs 16 residues. This CDR3 reads CASSPTGTGGGYGYTF. Here the CDR3 DNA reads TGTGCCAGCAGTCCCACAGGAACAGGGGGGGGCTATGGCTACACCTTC.

The DNA for the CDR3 is TGCAGTGCCCCGACTAGCGCTAGCACAGATACGCAGTATTTT. Translation: CSAPTSASTDTQYF. The chain is built from TRBV20-1 and TRBJ2-3; 8 bases are a match to TRBD2. V shed 6 bases and J 0 bases; nucleotides not matched to a gene: 5. This CDR3 spans 14 amino acids. The V gene's germline CDR1 is DFQATT and CDR2 SNEGSKA (reference sequence).

The rearrangement joins TRBV7-9 to TRBJ2-1; no clear D gene. Germline assignment: CDR1 SEHNR and CDR2 FQNEAQ (reference sequence). The CDR3 is made up of 15 amino acids. V shed 0 bases and J shed 5 bases, with 11 bases lying between them. This chain's CDR3 is CASSLAPAPNNEQFF. The CDR3 region has the DNA TGTGCCAGCAGCTTAGCGCCGGCTCCAAACAATGAGCAGTTCTTC.